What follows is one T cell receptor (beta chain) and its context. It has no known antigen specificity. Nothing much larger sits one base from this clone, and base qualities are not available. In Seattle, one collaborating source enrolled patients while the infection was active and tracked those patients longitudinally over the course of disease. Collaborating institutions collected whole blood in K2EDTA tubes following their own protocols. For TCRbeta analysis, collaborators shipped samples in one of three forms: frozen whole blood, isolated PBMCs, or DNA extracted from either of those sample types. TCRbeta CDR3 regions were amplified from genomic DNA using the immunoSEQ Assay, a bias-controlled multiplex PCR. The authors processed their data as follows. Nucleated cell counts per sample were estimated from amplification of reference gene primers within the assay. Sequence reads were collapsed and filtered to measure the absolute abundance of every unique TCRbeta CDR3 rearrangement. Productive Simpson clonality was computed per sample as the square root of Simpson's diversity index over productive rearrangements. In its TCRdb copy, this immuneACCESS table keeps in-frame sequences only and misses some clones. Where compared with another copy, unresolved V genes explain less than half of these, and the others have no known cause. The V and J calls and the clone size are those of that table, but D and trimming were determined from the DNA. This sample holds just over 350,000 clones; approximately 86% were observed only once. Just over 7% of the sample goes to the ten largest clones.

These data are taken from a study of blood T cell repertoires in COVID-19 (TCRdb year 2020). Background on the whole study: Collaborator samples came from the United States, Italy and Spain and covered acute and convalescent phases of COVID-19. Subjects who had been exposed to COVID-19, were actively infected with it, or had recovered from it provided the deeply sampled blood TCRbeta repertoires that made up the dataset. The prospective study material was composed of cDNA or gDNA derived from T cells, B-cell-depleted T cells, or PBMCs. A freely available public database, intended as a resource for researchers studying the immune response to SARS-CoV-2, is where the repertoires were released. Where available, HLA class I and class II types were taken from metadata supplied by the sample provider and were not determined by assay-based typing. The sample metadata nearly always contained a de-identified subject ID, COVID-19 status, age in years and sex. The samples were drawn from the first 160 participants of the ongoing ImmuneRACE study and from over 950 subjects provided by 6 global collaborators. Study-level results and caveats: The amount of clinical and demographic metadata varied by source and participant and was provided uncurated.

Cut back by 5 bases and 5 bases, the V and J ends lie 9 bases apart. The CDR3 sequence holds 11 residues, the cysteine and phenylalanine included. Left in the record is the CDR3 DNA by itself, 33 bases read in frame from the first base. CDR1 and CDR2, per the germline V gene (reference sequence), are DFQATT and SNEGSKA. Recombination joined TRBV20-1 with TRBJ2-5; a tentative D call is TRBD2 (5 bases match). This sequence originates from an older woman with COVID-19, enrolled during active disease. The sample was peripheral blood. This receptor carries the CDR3 CSAWRWETQYF. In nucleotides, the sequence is TGCAGTGCTTGGAGGTGGGAGACCCAGTACTTC.